This T cell receptor beta chain was retrieved from a study of vaccination and CD4 T cells after COVID-19 (dated by TCRdb to about 2022). Looking at the study overall: Convalescent patients had a positive SARS-CoV-2 result on nasal swab PCR, and of these patients, about ten had mild disease and one had severe disease. Post-vaccine blood samples were obtained a median of roughly 75 days after the second vaccine dose, with a range of 14 to 241 days. Culture stimuli were overlapping spike peptide pools from SARS-CoV-2 and from the common cold coronaviruses HCoV-NL63, HCoV-OC43 and HCoV-229E. Post-COVID blood samples were collected from convalescent patients a median of around 100 days after diagnosis, with a range of about 35 to 180 days. Participants got two doses of the Pfizer-BioNTech BNT162b2 vaccine (n=8) or two doses of the Moderna mRNA-1273 vaccine (n=2). In 10 COVID-19 convalescent patients and a handful of infection-naive healthy vaccine recipients, the spike-specific CD4+ TCR repertoire before mRNA vaccination was compared with the repertoire after mRNA vaccination. Six males and four females were included in the convalescent cohort, with two Hispanic individuals, seven Caucasians, two Asians and one multiracial person represented. As controls, cultures received a CEFX viral epitope pool (the positive control), an HIV-1 Nef peptide pool (the negative control), or no peptide at all. Overall study results and their limits: Of the vaccine-specific clones in convalescent patients, 304 of 307, or nearly all, reacted only to SARS-CoV-2 spike and did not cross-react with common cold coronaviruses. The median number of SARS-CoV-2-reactive clonotypes rose from around 21 after infection to about 40 after vaccination, but the change was not significant. In convalescent patients, a median approximately 86% of post-vaccine SARS-CoV-2-reactive clones were detected only after vaccination, and vaccine-specific priming was suggested by this finding. Only a relatively small number of convalescent patients were included in the study, and early timepoints following natural infection were not analyzed.

A remark on this clonotype: Its antigen is still unknown. Within one base of it there is no much larger clone, and no base qualities were kept.

The library relied on PCR. At the Johns Hopkins FTIC core, DNA from the cultured CD4+ T cells underwent TCR sequencing with the Oncomine TCR Beta short-read assay. The QIAamp micro DNA kit was used to extract genomic DNA from the cultured CD4+ T cells. Oncomine TCR Beta libraries from cultured CD4+ T cells were pooled with unique dual indexes and sequenced on an Illumina iSeq 100. Per the original workflow: Non-productive sequences were removed, and CDR3s not starting with C, not ending with F or W, or shorter than 7 amino acids were discarded. Antigen-specific clonotypes were identified with the MANAFEST web application by comparing peptide-stimulated wells with reference and other culture wells. To be called positive, a clone needed an FDR below 0.05, an odds ratio above 5, and a productive frequency above 0.1% in at least two of three replicate wells. Cross-reactive clonotypes were defined as significantly expanded in both SARS-CoV-2 spike wells and at least one common cold coronavirus spike condition. Levenshtein distances (stringdist) and unrooted phylogenetic trees (ape) in R version 3.6.1 were used to assess CDR3 homology. The public reads were run again by TCRdb, first through fastp at Q25 and then through MiXCR, and only productive beta chains were kept. Rows with one shared CDR3 protein collapse into an entry with the most common genes and DNA. Clone size and V and J calls follow TCRdb, not the original study. For this sample the table gives thousands of distinct CDR3 sequences, of which about 30% were detected only once. 25% to 35% of the sample is taken by the ten largest.

The germline V gene gives CDR1 as MNHNS and CDR2 as SASEGT. V is cut by 2 bases and J by 2 bases, and the space between the germline ends is 10 bases. The CDR3 starts with the cysteine, ends with the phenylalanine, and has 15 residues. The retained sequence is limited to the CDR3, 45 bases, with the frame set at the first base. Taken with the paper, the label for treatment or condition translates to: approximately 9-day PBMC culture with coronavirus spike peptide pools or control peptides (ViraFEST assay). The ViraFEST assay, used in the study, expanded antigen-specific T cells with peptide pools and then identified the expanded clonotypes through TCR sequencing. The convalescent patients' positive SARS-CoV-2 PCR tests fell between March and December 2020, which was before the Alpha, Beta and Delta variants emerged in the United States. Under 2.5 million PBMCs per well were cultured in IMDM with approximately 5.2% human AB serum and approximately 9.1 IU/ml IL-2, plus 10 ug/ml peptide pools. On days 3 and 7, half of the culture medium was replaced with fresh IL-2-containing medium. After approximately 11 days of culture, CD4+ T cells were isolated by negative selection with the EasySep CD4+ T cell isolation kit. Ficoll-Paque Plus gradient centrifugation was used to isolate PBMCs from whole blood, and the isolated PBMCs were then either used fresh or cryopreserved at -140C. Each culture condition was generally run in triplicate wells.

The receptor was derived from a human donor with COVID-19. The chain couples TRBV6-1 to TRBJ1-3; a confident D gene designation cannot be given. The specimen was cultured CD4+ T cells from blood. CDR3 reads: CASSEQKWAGNTIYF. The nucleotide sequence reads TGTGCCAGCAGTGAACAGAAATGGGCTGGAAACACCATATATTTT.